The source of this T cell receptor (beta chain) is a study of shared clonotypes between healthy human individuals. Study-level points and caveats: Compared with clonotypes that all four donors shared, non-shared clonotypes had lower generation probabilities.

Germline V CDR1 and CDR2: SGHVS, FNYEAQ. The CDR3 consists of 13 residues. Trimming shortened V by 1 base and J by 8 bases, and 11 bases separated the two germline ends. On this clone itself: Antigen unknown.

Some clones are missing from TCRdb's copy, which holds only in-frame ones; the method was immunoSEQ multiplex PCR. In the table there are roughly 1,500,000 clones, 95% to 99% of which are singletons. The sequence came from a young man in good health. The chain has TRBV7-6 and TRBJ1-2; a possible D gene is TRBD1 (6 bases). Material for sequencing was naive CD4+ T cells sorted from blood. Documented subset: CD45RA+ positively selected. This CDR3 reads CASSLDLRGGYTF. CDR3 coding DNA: TGTGCCAGCAGCTTAGATCTAAGGGGGGGCTACACCTTC.